This TCR beta chain was observed in a study of OX40 agonist ivuxolimab in advanced cancers. The assay was immunoSEQ multiplex PCR, and TCRdb's table has in-frame clones only and misses some. The table records around 65,000 clones, 91% of them present only once. V gave up 4 bases and J gave up 1 base, with 26 bases separating them. The germline V gene has CDR1 ENHRY and CDR2 SYGVKD. The CDR3 runs 20 residues. The clonotype originates from an adult with an advanced solid tumor such as melanoma, head and neck, liver or kidney cancer. The sequences come from CD4+ or CD8+ T cells sorted from blood, collected in a trial of the OX40 agonist ivuxolimab. The rearrangement uses TRBV10-3 and TRBJ2-1; D is perhaps TRBD1 or TRBD2 (5 bases each). The CDR3: CAISGGLFGGSAGSYNEQFF. CDR3 nucleotides: TGTGCCATCAGTGGTGGTCTTTTTGGGGGATCCGCGGGTTCCTACAATGAGCAGTTCTTC.